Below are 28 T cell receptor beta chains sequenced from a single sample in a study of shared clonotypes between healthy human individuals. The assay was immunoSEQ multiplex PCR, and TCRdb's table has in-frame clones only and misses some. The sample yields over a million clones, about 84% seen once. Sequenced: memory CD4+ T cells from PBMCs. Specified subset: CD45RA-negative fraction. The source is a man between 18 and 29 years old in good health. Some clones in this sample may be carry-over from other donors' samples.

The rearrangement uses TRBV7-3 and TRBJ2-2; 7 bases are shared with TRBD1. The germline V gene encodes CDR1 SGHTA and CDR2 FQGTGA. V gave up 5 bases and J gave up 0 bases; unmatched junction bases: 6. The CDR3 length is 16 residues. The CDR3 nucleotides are TGTGCCAGCAGCCTTACAGGGGTGGCGAACACCGGGGAGCTGTTTTTT. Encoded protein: CASSLTGVANTGELFF.

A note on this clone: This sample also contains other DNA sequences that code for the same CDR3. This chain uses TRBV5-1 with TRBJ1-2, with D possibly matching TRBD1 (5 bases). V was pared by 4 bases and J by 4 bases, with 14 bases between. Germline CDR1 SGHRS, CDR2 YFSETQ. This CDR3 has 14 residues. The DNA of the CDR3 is TGCGCCAGCAGCCTAGGGCAGGGTAGCTATGGCTACACCTTC. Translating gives CASSLGQGSYGYTF.

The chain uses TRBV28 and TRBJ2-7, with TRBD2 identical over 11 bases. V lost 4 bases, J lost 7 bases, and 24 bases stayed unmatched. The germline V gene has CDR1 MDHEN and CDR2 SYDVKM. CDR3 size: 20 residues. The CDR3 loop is CASSSLFSWGTSGPAGEQYF. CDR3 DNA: TGTGCCAGCAGTTCCCTCTTTTCGTGGGGGACTAGCGGACCTGCCGGGGAGCAGTACTTC.

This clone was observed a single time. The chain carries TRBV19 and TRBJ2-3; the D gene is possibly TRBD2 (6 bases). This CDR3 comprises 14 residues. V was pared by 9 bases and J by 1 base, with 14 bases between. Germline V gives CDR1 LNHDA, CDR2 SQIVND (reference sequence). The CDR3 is CARRRGGCTDTQYF. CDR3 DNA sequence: TGTGCCAGGCGGCGGGGCGGGTGCACAGATACGCAGTATTTT.

Here the CDR3 reads CASSRGVRALTYNEQFF. In DNA, the CDR3 is TGTGCCAGCAGTAGGGGGGTTAGGGCCCTCACCTACAATGAGCAGTTCTTC. V usage is TRBV2 and J usage is TRBJ2-1; D is possibly TRBD1 or TRBD2 (6 bases each). This CDR3 has 17 residues. The germline V gene has CDR1 SNHLY and CDR2 FYNNEI. V was pared by 5 bases and J by 2 bases, with 19 bases between. The whole variable domain, filled in from reference TRBV2 and TRBJ2-1, reads EPEVTQTPSHQVTQMGQEVILRCVPISNHLYFYWYRQILGQKVEFLVSFYNNEISEKSEIFDDQFSVERPDGSNFTLKIRSTKLEDSAMYFCASSRGVRALTYNEQFFGPGTRLTVL.

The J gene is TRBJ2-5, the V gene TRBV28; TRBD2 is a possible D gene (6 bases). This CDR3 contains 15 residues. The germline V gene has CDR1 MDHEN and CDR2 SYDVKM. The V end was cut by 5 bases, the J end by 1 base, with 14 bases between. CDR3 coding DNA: TGTGCCAGCAGTCCGTTCGGACTACCCCAAGAGACCCAGTACTTC. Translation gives CASSPFGLPQETQYF.

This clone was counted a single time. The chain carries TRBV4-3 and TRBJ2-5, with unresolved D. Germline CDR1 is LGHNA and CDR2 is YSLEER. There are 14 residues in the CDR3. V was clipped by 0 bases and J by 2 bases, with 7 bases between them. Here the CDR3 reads CASSQDWGQETQYF. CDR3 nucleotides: TGCGCCAGCAGCCAAGATTGGGGTCAAGAGACCCAGTACTTC.

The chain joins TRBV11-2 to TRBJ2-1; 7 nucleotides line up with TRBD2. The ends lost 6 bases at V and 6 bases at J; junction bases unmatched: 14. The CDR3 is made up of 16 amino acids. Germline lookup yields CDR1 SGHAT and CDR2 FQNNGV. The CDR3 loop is CASRSVRSGGVNEQFF. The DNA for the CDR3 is TGTGCCAGCAGATCTGTTAGGTCGGGAGGAGTCAATGAGCAGTTCTTC.

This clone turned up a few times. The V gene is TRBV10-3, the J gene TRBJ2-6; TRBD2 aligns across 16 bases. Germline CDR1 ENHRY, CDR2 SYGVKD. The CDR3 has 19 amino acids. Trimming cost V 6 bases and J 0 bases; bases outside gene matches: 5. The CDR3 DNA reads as TGTGCCATCAGGGCGGGACTAGCGGGAGGGAGCTCTGGGGCCAACGTCCTGACTTTC. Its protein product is CAIRAGLAGGSSGANVLTF.

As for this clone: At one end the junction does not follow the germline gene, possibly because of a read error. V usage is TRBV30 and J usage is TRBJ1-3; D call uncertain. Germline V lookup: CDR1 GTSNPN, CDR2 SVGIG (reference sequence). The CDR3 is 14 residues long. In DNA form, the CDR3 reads TGTGCCTGGAGTGTTTTTATGGGGAGCAACACCATGTATTTT. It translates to CAWSVFMGSNTMYF. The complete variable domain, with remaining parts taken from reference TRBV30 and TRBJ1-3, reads SQTIHQWPATLVQPVGSPLSLECTVEGTSNPNLYWYRQAAGRGLQLLFYSVGIGQISSEVPQNLSASRPQDRQFILSSKKLLLSDSGFYLCAWSVFMGSNTMYFGEGSWLTVV.

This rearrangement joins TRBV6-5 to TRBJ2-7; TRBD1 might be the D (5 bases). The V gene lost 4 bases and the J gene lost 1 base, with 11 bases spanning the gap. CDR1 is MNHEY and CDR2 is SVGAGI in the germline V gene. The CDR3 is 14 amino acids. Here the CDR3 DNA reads TGTGCCAGCAGTTTGGTAGGGGATTCCTACGAGCAGTACTTC. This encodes CASSLVGDSYEQYF.

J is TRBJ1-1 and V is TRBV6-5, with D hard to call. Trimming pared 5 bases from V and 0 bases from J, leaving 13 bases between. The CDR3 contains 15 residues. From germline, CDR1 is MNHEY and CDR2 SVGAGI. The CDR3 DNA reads TGTGCCAGCAGTAAACAGATGCCGATGAACACTGAAGCTTTCTTT. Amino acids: CASSKQMPMNTEAFF.

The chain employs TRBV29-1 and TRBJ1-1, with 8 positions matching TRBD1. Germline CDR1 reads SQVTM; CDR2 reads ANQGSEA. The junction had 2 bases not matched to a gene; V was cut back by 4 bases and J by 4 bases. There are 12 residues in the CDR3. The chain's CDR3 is CSVGQGFTEAFF. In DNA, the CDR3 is TGCAGCGTTGGACAGGGGTTCACTGAAGCTTTCTTT.

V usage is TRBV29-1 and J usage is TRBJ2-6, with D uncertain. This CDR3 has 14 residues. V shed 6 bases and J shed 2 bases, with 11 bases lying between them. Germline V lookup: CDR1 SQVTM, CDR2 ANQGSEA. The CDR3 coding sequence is TGCAGCGTGAAACCTCAGGCTGGGGCCAACGTCCTGACTTTC. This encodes CSVKPQAGANVLTF. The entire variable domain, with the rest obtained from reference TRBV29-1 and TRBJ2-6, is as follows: SAVISQKPSRDICQRGTSLTIQCQVDSQVTMMFWYRQQPGQSLTLIATANQGSEATYESGFVIDKFPISRPNLTFSTLTVSNMSPEDSSIYLCSVKPQAGANVLTFGAGSRLTVL.

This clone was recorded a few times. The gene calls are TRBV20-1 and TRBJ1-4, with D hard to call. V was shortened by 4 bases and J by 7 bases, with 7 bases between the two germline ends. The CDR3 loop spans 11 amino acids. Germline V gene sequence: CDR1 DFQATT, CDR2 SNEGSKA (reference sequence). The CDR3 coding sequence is TGCAGTGCTATAAGAAGTGAAAAACTGTTTTTT. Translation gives CSAIRSEKLFF.

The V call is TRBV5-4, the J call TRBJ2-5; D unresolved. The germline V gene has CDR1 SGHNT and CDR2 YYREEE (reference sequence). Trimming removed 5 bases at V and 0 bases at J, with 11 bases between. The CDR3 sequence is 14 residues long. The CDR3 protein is CASRPRVDQETQYF. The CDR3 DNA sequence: TGTGCCAGCAGACCTAGGGTTGACCAAGAGACCCAGTACTTC.

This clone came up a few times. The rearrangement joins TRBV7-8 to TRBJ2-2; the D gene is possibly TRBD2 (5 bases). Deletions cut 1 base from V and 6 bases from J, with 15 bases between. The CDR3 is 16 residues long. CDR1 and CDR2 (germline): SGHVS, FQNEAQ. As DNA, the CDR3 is TGTGCCAGCAGCTTAGGGTGGGGAGTGGGTGCCGGGGAGCTGTTTTTT. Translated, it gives CASSLGWGVGAGELFF.

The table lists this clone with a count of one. This CDR3 is CASKRTSYHETQYF. The CDR3 nucleotides read TGTGCCAGCAAACGGACTAGCTATCACGAGACCCAGTACTTC. J is TRBJ2-5 and V is TRBV27; 8 nucleotides line up with TRBD2. The germline V gene encodes CDR1 MNHEY and CDR2 SMNVEV (reference sequence). This CDR3 region has 14 residues. V shed 7 bases, J shed 5 bases, and the junction held 9 bases outside the gene matches.

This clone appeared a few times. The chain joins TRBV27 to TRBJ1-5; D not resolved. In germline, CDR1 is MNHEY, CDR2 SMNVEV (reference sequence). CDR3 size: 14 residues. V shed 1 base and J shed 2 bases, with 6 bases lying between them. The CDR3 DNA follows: TGTGCCAGCAGTTTATTATATGGCAATCAGCCCCAGCATTTT. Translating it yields CASSLLYGNQPQHF.

The CDR3 sequence is CASSGNWGKEDTQYF. In DNA, the CDR3 is TGTGCCAGCAGTGGCAACTGGGGCAAGGAGGATACGCAGTATTTT. The V and J genes are TRBV25-1 and TRBJ2-3, with D maybe TRBD1 (5 bases). This CDR3 comprises 15 residues. Trimming took off 4 bases at V and 6 bases at J, with 17 bases between the two ends. Germline V gene data show CDR1 as MGHDK and CDR2 as SYGVNS.

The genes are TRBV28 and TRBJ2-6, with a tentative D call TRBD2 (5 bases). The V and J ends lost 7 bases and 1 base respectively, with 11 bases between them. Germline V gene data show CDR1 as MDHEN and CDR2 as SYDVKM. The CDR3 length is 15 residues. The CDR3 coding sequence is TGTGCCAGCAAGCGGACCGGGTCTGGGGCCAACGTCCTGACTTTC. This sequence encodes CASKRTGSGANVLTF.

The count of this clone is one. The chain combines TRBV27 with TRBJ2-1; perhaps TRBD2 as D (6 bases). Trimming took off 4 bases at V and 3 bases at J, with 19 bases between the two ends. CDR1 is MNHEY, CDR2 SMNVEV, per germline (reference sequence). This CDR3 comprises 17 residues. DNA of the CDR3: TGTGCCAGCAGTTCCTATATTGGGAGGCCCTACTACAATGAGCAGTTCTTC. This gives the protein CASSSYIGRPYYNEQFF.

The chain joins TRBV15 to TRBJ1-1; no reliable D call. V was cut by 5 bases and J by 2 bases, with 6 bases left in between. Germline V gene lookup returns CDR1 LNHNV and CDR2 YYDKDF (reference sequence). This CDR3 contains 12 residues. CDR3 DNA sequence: TGTGCCACCAGCCCGGCAAACACTGAAGCTTTCTTT. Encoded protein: CATSPANTEAFF.

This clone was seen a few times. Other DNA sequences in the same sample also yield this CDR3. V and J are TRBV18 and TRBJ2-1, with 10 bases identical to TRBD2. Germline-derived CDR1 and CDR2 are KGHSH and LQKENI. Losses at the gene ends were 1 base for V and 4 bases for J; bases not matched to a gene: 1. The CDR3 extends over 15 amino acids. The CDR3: CASSPLAGGYNEQFF. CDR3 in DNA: TGTGCCAGCTCACCACTAGCGGGAGGTTACAATGAGCAGTTCTTC.

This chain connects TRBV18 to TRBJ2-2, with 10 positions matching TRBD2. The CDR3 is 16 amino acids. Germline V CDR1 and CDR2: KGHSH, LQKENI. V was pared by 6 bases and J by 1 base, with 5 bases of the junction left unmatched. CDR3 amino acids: CASSQGLAENTGELFF. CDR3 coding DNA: TGTGCCAGCTCGCAAGGACTAGCGGAGAACACCGGGGAGCTGTTTTTT.

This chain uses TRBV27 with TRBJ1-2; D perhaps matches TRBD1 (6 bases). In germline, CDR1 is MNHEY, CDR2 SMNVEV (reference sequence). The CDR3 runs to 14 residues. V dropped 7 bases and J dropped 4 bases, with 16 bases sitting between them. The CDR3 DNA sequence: TGTGCCAGCAAAGGGGGATTTTTGAGCTATGGCTACACCTTC. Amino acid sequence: CASKGGFLSYGYTF.

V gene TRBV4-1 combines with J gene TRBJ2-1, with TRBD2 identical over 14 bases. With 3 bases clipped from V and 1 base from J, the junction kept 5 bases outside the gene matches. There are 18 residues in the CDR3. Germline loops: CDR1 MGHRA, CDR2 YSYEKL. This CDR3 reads CASSQGLAGARSYNEQFF. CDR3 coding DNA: TGCGCCAGCAGCCAGGGACTAGCGGGAGCAAGGTCCTACAATGAGCAGTTCTTC.

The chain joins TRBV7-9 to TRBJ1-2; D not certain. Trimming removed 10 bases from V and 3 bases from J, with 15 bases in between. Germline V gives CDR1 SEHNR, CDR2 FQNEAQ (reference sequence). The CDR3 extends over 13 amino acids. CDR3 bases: TGTGCCACGAGCACGACAAATTACTATGGCTACACCTTC. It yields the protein CATSTTNYYGYTF.